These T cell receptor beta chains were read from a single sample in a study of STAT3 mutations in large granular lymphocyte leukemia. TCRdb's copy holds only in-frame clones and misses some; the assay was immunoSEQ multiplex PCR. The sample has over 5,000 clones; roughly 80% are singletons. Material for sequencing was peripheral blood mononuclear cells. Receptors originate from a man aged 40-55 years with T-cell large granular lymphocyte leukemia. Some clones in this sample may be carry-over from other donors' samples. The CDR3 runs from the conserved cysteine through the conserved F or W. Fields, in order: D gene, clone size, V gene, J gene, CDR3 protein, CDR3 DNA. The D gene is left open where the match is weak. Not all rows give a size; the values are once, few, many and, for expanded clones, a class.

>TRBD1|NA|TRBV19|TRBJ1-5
CASSAGTGGNQPQHF
TGTGCCAGTAGCGCCGGGACAGGGGGCAATCAGCCCCAGCATTTT
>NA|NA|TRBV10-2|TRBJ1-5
CASSDSPGSNQPQHF
TGCGCCAGCAGTGACAGCCCGGGGAGCAATCAGCCCCAGCATTTT
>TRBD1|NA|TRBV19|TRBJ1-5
CASSTDRVRQPQHF
TGTGCCAGTAGTACGGACAGGGTTCGACAGCCCCAGCATTTT
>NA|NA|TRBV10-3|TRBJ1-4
CAIAERDEKLFF
TGTGCCATCGCAGAAAGGGACGAAAAACTGTTTTTT
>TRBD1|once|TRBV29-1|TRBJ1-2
CSVEGQGGFERAAYGYTF
TGCAGCGTTGAAGGGCAGGGGGGGTTTGAACGCGCCGCCTATGGCTACACCTTC
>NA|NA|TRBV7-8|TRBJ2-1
CASSPGNEQFF
TGTGCCAGCAGCCCCGGCAATGAGCAGTTCTTC
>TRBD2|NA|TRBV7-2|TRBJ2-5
CASSLLLAGGETQYF
TGTGCCAGCAGCTTACTCCTAGCGGGAGGTGAGACCCAGTACTTC
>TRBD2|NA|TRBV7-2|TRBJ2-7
CASSSAGTSGYYSYEQYF
TGTGCCAGCAGCTCGGCCGGGACTAGCGGGTATTATTCCTACGAGCAGTACTTC
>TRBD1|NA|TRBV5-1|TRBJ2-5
CATGTGSETQYF
TGCGCCACCGGGACAGGGTCGGAGACCCAGTACTTC
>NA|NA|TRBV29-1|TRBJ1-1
CSVERGGNTEAFF
TGCAGCGTTGAACGGGGGGGGAACACTGAAGCTTTCTTT
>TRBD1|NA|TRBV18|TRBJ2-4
CASSPRDRVNIQYF
TGTGCCAGCTCACCAAGGGACAGGGTTAACATTCAGTACTTC
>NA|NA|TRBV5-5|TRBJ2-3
CASSLIAVVTSTDTQYF
TGTGCCAGCAGCCTTATAGCTGTGGTAACTAGCACAGATACGCAGTATTTT
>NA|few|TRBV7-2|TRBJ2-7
CASSFSSGGSSYEQYF
TGTGCCAGCAGCTTCTCAAGCGGAGGGAGCTCCTACGAGCAGTACTTC
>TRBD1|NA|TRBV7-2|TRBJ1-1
CASSLAYGGGIGAAFF
TGTGCCAGCAGCTTAGCGTATGGAGGGGGCATCGGCGCAGCTTTCTTT
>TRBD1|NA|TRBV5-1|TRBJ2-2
CASSLAVDRALGTGELFF
TGCGCCAGCAGCTTGGCCGTGGACAGGGCATTAGGGACCGGGGAGCTGTTTTTT
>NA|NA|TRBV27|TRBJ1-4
CASRQGWGVGDEKLFF
TGTGCCAGCAGGCAAGGATGGGGGGTAGGTGACGAAAAACTGTTTTTT
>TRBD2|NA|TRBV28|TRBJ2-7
CASSLPGRSYEQYF
TGTGCCAGCAGTTTACCCGGGAGGTCCTACGAGCAGTACTTC
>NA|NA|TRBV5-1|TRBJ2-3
CASSGGDPADTQYF
TGCGCCAGCAGCGGAGGGGACCCGGCAGATACGCAGTATTTT
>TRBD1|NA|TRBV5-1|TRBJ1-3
CASSLAAGTGSNTIYF
TGCGCCAGCAGCTTGGCCGCTGGGACAGGCTCCAACACCATATATTTT
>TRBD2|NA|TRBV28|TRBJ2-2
CASSLRRTSGMTGELFF
TGTGCCAGCAGTTTACGCCGGACTAGCGGGATGACCGGGGAGCTGTTTTTT
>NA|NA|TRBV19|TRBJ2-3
CASSILRESGTDTQYF
TGTGCCAGTAGTATCCTTCGGGAATCAGGCACAGATACGCAGTATTTT
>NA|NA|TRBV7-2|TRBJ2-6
CASSLDTRSGANVLTF
TGTGCCAGCAGCTTAGACACACGCTCTGGGGCCAACGTCCTGACTTTC
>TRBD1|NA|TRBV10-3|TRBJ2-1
CAISEGDSSYNEQFF
TGTGCCATCAGTGAGGGGGACAGTAGCTACAATGAGCAGTTCTTC
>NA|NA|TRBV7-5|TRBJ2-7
CASSLPGTRLAEQYF
TGTGCCAGCAGCTTACCAGGGACGCGACTAGCCGAGCAGTACTTC
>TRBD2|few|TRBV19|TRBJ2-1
CASSIDHPSGVYNEQFF
TGTGCCAGTAGTATAGATCACCCCAGCGGGGTATACAATGAGCAGTTCTTC
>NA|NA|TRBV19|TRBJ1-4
CASNAGTATNEKLFF
TGTGCCAGTAACGCCGGGACGGCAACTAATGAAAAACTGTTTTTT
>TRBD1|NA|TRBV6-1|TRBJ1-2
CASRVGTGDNYGYTF
TGTGCCAGCAGGGTAGGGACAGGCGACAACTATGGCTACACCTTC
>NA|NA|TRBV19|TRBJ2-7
CASSIGGGYDEQYF
TGTGCCAGTAGTATAGGCGGGGGCTACGACGAGCAGTACTTC
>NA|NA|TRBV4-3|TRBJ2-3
CASSQDRRDTQYF
TGCGCCAGCAGCCAAGACAGGCGGGATACGCAGTATTTT